The sample holds a few counts of the clone carrying this T cell receptor (beta chain). Its antigen is as yet unknown. TCR beta CDR3 region amplification was performed from RNA transcripts. A set of HTBI primers served as the primers for a first-round RT-PCR of the TCR CDR3. TCRdb ran MiXCR on the multiplex PCR reads and lists one entry per CDR3 protein. The table records under 750,000 distinct CDR3 sequences, 18% of them present only once. The junction had 6 bases not matched to a gene; V was cut back by 3 bases and J by 2 bases. CDR3 length: 17 amino acids. Germline lookup yields CDR1 SGHVS and CDR2 FQNEAQ. The record originates from a study of T cells in Graves' hyperthyroidism and ophthalmopathy. Study findings and constraints: A median around 6.8 months before onset, the model predicted ophthalmopathy.

Sequences were obtained from blood. This sequence originates from a woman aged 50 to 65 with Graves' hyperthyroidism that later progressed to Graves' ophthalmopathy. V gene TRBV7-8 combines with J gene TRBJ1-3; 11 bases match TRBD1. In nucleotides, the CDR3 is TGTGCCAGCAGCTTCGAGGACAGGGGGCAAGCTGGAAACACCATATATTTT. Translated: CASSFEDRGQAGNTIYF. Supplemented by reference TRBV7-8 and TRBJ1-3, the full variable domain reads GAGVSQSPRYKVAKRGQDVALRCDPISGHVSLFWYQQALGQGPEFLTYFQNEAQLDKSGLPSDRFFAERPEGSVSTLKIQRTQQEDSAVYLCASSFEDRGQAGNTIYFGEGSWLTVV.